These T cell receptor beta chains were read from a single sample in a study of T cell repertoires in cytomegalovirus infection. Each CDR3 protein is one row after TCRdb ran MiXCR on the reads. The sample contains about 160,000 distinct CDR3 sequences, roughly 15% of which appear only once. Source material: CD8+ T cells from PBMCs. The receptors were sampled from a human donor in good health (CMV status not recorded). Some clones in this sample may be carry-over from other donors' samples. Each CDR3 is given with its conserved first and last residue. Each record gives: J gene, D gene, V gene, clone size, CDR3 protein, CDR3 DNA. A D gene is named only where the DNA matches it firmly. Clone sizes are given selectively: once, few, many, or a class where the clone is expanded.

J: TRBJ1-6; D: -; V: TRBV2; size: few; CDR3: CASSEAEAYSTAFLRSPLHF; DNA: TGTGCCAGCAGTGAAGCTGAGGCATACTCCACTGCATTCCTGAGATCACCCCTCCACTTT
J: TRBJ1-2; D: TRBD1; V: TRBV5-5; size: few; CDR3: CASILLWGQTLDYGYTF; DNA: TGTGCCAGCATCCTCCTATGGGGACAGACACTGGACTATGGCTACACCTTC
J: TRBJ2-3; D: TRBD2; V: TRBV11-2; size: -; CDR3: CASSLEVASGRTDTQYF; DNA: TGTGCCAGCAGCTTAGAAGTCGCTAGCGGGAGAACAGATACGCAGTATTTT
J: TRBJ1-1; D: -; V: TRBV6-2/TRBV6-3; size: -; CDR3: CASSYRGQRLNTEAFF; DNA: TGTGCCAGCAGTTATAGAGGACAGCGACTGAACACTGAAGCTTTCTTT
J: TRBJ2-1; D: -; V: TRBV7-3; size: -; CDR3: CASSLTPGGIGLATDEQFF; DNA: TGTGCCAGCAGCTTAACCCCAGGGGGCATAGGACTAGCGACTGATGAGCAGTTCTTC
J: TRBJ2-7; D: -; V: TRBV6-2/TRBV6-3; size: few; CDR3: CASSSGDSLNDYEQYF; DNA: TGTGCCAGCAGTTCGGGGGACAGCCTTAATGACTACGAGCAGTACTTC
J: TRBJ2-7; D: -; V: TRBV19; size: few; CDR3: CASTPSGRSSYEQYF; DNA: TGTGCCAGTACCCCCTCGGGCAGGAGCTCCTACGAGCAGTACTTC
J: TRBJ1-1; D: -; V: TRBV27; size: few; CDR3: CASSLYRNTEAFF; DNA: TGTGCCAGCAGTTTATACAGGAACACTGAAGCTTTCTTT
J: TRBJ2-3; D: TRBD2; V: TRBV5-6; size: few; CDR3: CASRKLAAAITDTQYF; DNA: TGTGCCAGCAGGAAACTAGCGGCGGCGATCACAGATACGCAGTATTTT
J: TRBJ2-5; D: -; V: TRBV7-9; size: many; CDR3: CASMRAAQETQYF; DNA: TGTGCCAGCATGCGGGCAGCCCAAGAGACCCAGTACTTC
J: TRBJ2-6; D: TRBD1; V: TRBV18; size: few; CDR3: CASSLTGVNIHSGANVLTF; DNA: TGTGCCAGCTCACTGACAGGGGTGAATATCCACTCTGGGGCCAACGTCCTGACTTTC
J: TRBJ2-7; D: -; V: TRBV7-9; size: few; CDR3: CASSPPDRPYEQYF; DNA: TGTGCCAGCAGCCCCCCAGACAGACCCTACGAGCAGTACTTC
J: TRBJ1-5; D: -; V: TRBV27; size: few; CDR3: CASSLGRDGGNQPQHF; DNA: TGTGCCAGCAGTTTAGGGCGGGACGGTGGCAATCAGCCCCAGCATTTT
J: TRBJ1-5; D: -; V: TRBV28; size: -; CDR3: CASSFRPRGSNQPQHF; DNA: TGTGCCAGCAGTTTTCGGCCTCGGGGGAGCAATCAGCCCCAGCATTTT
J: TRBJ2-7; D: TRBD1; V: TRBV7-2; size: -; CDR3: CASSLTPGGEQYF; DNA: TGTGCCAGCAGCTTGACGCCAGGGGGCGAGCAGTACTTC
J: TRBJ2-5; D: -; V: TRBV7-9; size: -; CDR3: CASSPTATGGYF; DNA: TGTGCCAGCAGTCCGACGGCCACCGGGGGGTACTTC
J: TRBJ2-1; D: TRBD2; V: TRBV7-8; size: -; CDR3: CASSPSWTSGNPYNEQFF; DNA: TGTGCCAGCAGCCCATCCTGGACTAGCGGGAACCCCTACAATGAGCAGTTCTTC
J: TRBJ1-2; D: -; V: TRBV7-9; size: few; CDR3: CASSTGTAGYTF; DNA: TGTGCCAGCAGCACGGGAACGGCTGGCTACACCTTC
J: TRBJ2-1; D: -; V: TRBV28; size: -; CDR3: CASSSLRSYNEQFF; DNA: TGTGCCAGCAGTTCCTTACGCTCCTACAATGAGCAGTTCTTC
J: TRBJ2-1; D: -; V: TRBV7-9; size: few; CDR3: CASSSAPLGEQFF; DNA: TGTGCCAGCAGCTCCGCGCCCCTGGGCGAGCAGTTCTTC
J: TRBJ2-5; D: -; V: TRBV7-2; size: few; CDR3: CASSSLGETQYF; DNA: TGTGCCAGCAGCTCCCTGGGGGAGACCCAGTACTTC
J: TRBJ2-3; D: -; V: TRBV28; size: -; CDR3: CASSRVSTDTQYF; DNA: TGTGCCAGCAGCAGGGTTAGCACAGATACGCAGTATTTT
J: TRBJ2-7; D: -; V: TRBV11-3; size: few; CDR3: CASSLLGAPYEQYF; DNA: TGTGCCAGCAGCTTACTGGGAGCACCCTACGAGCAGTACTTC
J: TRBJ2-7; D: -; V: TRBV6-6; size: few; CDR3: CASSYSTGRTYEQYF; DNA: TGTGCCAGCAGTTACTCGACGGGGCGCACCTACGAGCAGTACTTC
J: TRBJ2-1; D: TRBD2; V: TRBV24-1; size: few; CDR3: CATSDSSPTGGPYNEQFF; DNA: TGTGCCACCAGTGATTCCAGCCCGACGGGAGGGCCTTACAATGAGCAGTTCTTC
J: TRBJ2-3; D: -; V: TRBV28; size: -; CDR3: CASSFPLRGSEADTQYF; DNA: TGTGCCAGCAGTTTCCCTCTGCGAGGGAGTGAGGCAGATACGCAGTATTTT
J: TRBJ1-1; D: TRBD1; V: TRBV27; size: -; CDR3: CDSSSGQLRVNTEAFF; DNA: TGTGACAGCAGTTCGGGACAGCTTAGAGTGAACACTGAAGCTTTCTTT
J: TRBJ2-5; D: TRBD2; V: TRBV28; size: -; CDR3: CASSLGGSIETQYF; DNA: TGTGCCAGCAGTTTGGGCGGGAGTATTGAGACCCAGTACTTC
J: TRBJ2-2; D: -; V: TRBV14; size: few; CDR3: CASSQGIGELFF; DNA: TGTGCCAGCAGCCAAGGGATCGGGGAGCTGTTTTTT
J: TRBJ2-1; D: TRBD2; V: TRBV7-2; size: -; CDR3: CASSSLGLAGHEQFF; DNA: TGTGCCAGCAGCTCCTTGGGACTAGCGGGACACGAGCAGTTCTTC
J: TRBJ2-1; D: -; V: TRBV19; size: -; CDR3: CASSSGDEQFF; DNA: TGTGCCAGTAGTAGCGGGGATGAGCAGTTCTTC
J: TRBJ2-1; D: TRBD1; V: TRBV7-6; size: -; CDR3: CASSRDSFYNEQFF; DNA: TGTGCCAGCAGCCGGGACAGCTTCTACAATGAGCAGTTCTTC
J: TRBJ1-1; D: -; V: TRBV12-5; size: few; CDR3: CAGPLRMTNTEAFF; DNA: TGTGCCGGTCCCTTAAGGATGACGAACACTGAAGCTTTCTTT
J: TRBJ2-1; D: TRBD2; V: TRBV7-2; size: -; CDR3: CASSLSGTSGYNEQFF; DNA: TGTGCCAGCAGCCTTAGTGGGACTAGCGGTTACAATGAGCAGTTCTTC
J: TRBJ2-1; D: -; V: TRBV7-9; size: -; CDR3: CASSLQDEQFF; DNA: TGTGCCAGCAGCTTACAGGATGAGCAGTTCTTC
J: TRBJ1-1; D: -; V: TRBV7-9; size: few; CDR3: CASSLRQGEAFF; DNA: TGTGCCAGCAGCTTACGCCAGGGTGAAGCTTTCTTT
J: TRBJ1-3; D: -; V: TRBV7-2; size: many; CDR3: CASSLAGYAGNTIYF; DNA: TGTGCCAGCAGCTTAGCAGGGTACGCTGGAAACACCATATATTTT
J: TRBJ1-1; D: -; V: TRBV6-2/TRBV6-3; size: few; CDR3: CASSTSTGNTEAFF; DNA: TGTGCCAGCAGCACGTCAACAGGGAACACTGAAGCTTTCTTT
J: TRBJ2-1; D: TRBD2; V: TRBV11-3; size: -; CDR3: CASSLGGEGGWDEQFF; DNA: TGTGCCAGCAGCTTAGGTGGGGAGGGAGGCTGGGATGAGCAGTTCTTC
J: TRBJ2-7; D: TRBD2; V: TRBV20-1; size: -; CDR3: CSAINSGGSSYEQYF; DNA: TGCAGTGCCATTAATAGCGGGGGGTCCTCCTACGAGCAGTACTTC
J: TRBJ1-1; D: -; V: TRBV7-9; size: few; CDR3: CASTDNTEAFF; DNA: TGTGCCTCGACAGACAACACTGAAGCTTTCTTT
J: TRBJ2-1; D: -; V: TRBV12-3/TRBV12-4; size: -; CDR3: CASSRRDNSYNEQFF; DNA: TGTGCCAGCAGCCGACGGGACAACTCCTACAATGAGCAGTTCTTC
J: TRBJ2-5; D: TRBD1; V: TRBV7-9; size: few; CDR3: CASSTRGTGAQETQYF; DNA: TGTGCCAGCAGCACCCGGGGTACAGGGGCCCAAGAGACCCAGTACTTC
J: TRBJ1-5; D: TRBD1; V: TRBV20-1; size: few; CDR3: CSAQDRGMSGQPQHF; DNA: TGCAGTGCTCAGGACAGGGGGATGAGTGGTCAGCCCCAGCATTTT
J: TRBJ1-5; D: TRBD1; V: TRBV20-1; size: -; CDR3: CSGQGGGQPQHF; DNA: TGCAGTGGACAGGGCGGGGGTCAGCCCCAGCATTTT
J: TRBJ2-7; D: TRBD2; V: TRBV29-1; size: few; CDR3: CSVEKRDSYEQYF; DNA: TGCAGCGTTGAAAAGCGGGACTCCTACGAGCAGTACTTC
J: TRBJ2-5; D: TRBD2; V: TRBV7-9; size: few; CDR3: CASHPGPGGETQYF; DNA: TGTGCCAGCCATCCGGGACCGGGAGGGGAGACCCAGTACTTC
J: TRBJ1-5; D: -; V: TRBV19; size: -; CDR3: CASSKSLGSNQPQHF; DNA: TGTGCCAGTAGTAAGAGTTTAGGGAGCAATCAGCCCCAGCATTTT
J: TRBJ2-3; D: TRBD1; V: TRBV7-3; size: few; CDR3: CASRSTGEDTQYF; DNA: TGTGCCAGCAGATCGACAGGGGAGGATACGCAGTATTTT
J: TRBJ2-7; D: TRBD2; V: TRBV7-2; size: -; CDR3: CASSLGSGRKYEQYF; DNA: TGTGCCAGCAGCTTAGGTAGCGGGAGGAAATACGAGCAGTACTTC
J: TRBJ2-1; D: TRBD2; V: TRBV7-7; size: -; CDR3: CASSSGLAGYEQFF; DNA: TGTGCTAGCAGCTCGGGACTAGCGGGATATGAGCAGTTCTTC
J: TRBJ2-1; D: -; V: TRBV25-1; size: few; CDR3: CASGSGSYSYNEQFF; DNA: TGTGCCAGCGGCTCCGGGTCCTACTCCTACAATGAGCAGTTCTTC
J: TRBJ2-1; D: -; V: TRBV20-1; size: -; CDR3: CSAPRGYEQFF; DNA: TGCAGTGCACCTAGGGGTTATGAGCAGTTCTTC